A single count supports the clone carrying this T cell receptor beta chain. The RNA input was roughly 0.45 to 1 ug, and it was reverse transcribed with random hexamers. TCRdb itself ran the immunoSEQ multiplex PCR reads through MiXCR, one entry per CDR3 protein. The profile shows fewer than 90,000 distinct CDR3 sequences, roughly 92% of them singletons. The CDR3 has 15 residues. V lost 4 bases, J lost 0 bases, and 5 bases stayed unmatched. The germline V gene has CDR1 MGHDK and CDR2 SYGVNS. The source of the sample is a study of CD8 T cells in Susac syndrome. The V gene is TRBV25-1, the J gene TRBJ1-1; 7 bases match TRBD1. The specimen sequenced was CD8+ T cells from PBMCs. The TCR comes from a human donor with Susac syndrome. The CDR3 sequence is CASSVSGTVNTEAFF. In nucleotides, the CDR3 is TGTGCCAGCAGTGTATCCGGGACAGTGAACACTGAAGCTTTCTTT.